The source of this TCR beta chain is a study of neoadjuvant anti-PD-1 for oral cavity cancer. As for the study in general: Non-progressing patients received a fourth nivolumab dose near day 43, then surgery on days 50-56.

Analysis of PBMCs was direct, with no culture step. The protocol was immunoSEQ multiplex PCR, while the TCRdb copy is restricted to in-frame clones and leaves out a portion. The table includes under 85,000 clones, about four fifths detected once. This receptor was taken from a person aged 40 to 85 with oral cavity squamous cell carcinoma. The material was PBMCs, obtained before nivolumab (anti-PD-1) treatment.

CDR3: CASSPLRGEAANTEAFF. In nucleotides, the CDR3 is TGTGCCAGCTCACCACTCCGTGGGGAGGCAGCGAACACTGAAGCTTTCTTT. The chain has TRBV18 and TRBJ1-1, with D unclear. Trimming removed 1 base from V and 1 base from J, with 16 bases in between. Germline lookup yields CDR1 KGHSH and CDR2 LQKENI. This CDR3 comprises 17 residues.